The 2 T cell receptor beta chains below come from one sample, sequenced in a study of blood T cell repertoires in COVID-19 (TCRdb year 2020). Libraries were constructed by the immunoSEQ multiplex PCR assay. The clones in this table, taken by TCRdb from immuneACCESS, are in-frame only. Not every clone is retained; where verified, under half of the shortfall comes from an unresolved V gene, and the cause of the rest is unknown. The sample records 150,000 to 200,000 clones, roughly 87% of which are singletons. The biggest ten clones account for roughly 21% of the sample. Sequences were obtained from peripheral blood. These receptor sequences come from a man in his 60s with active or convalescent COVID-19.

The chain recombines TRBV6-6 with TRBJ1-1; tentative D call: TRBD1 (6 bases). The CDR3 consists of 14 residues. Germline CDR1 is MNHNY and CDR2 is SVGAGI (reference sequence). With 6 bases removed from V and 6 bases from J, the gap between germline ends came to 17 bases. As DNA, the CDR3 is TGTGCCAGCAGCCCTATGGCGACAGGCGCTGAAGCTTTCTTT. It codes for CASSPMATGAEAFF.

J is TRBJ2-2 and V is TRBV5-1, with D perhaps matching TRBD1 (5 bases). Germline CDR1 is SGHRS and CDR2 is YFSETQ. The CDR3 contains 14 residues. The germline V and J ends were trimmed by 5 bases and 0 bases, with 8 bases remaining between them. The CDR3 DNA is TGCGCCAGCAGGGGGCAGCCGAACACCGGGGAGCTGTTTTTT. Translating it yields CASRGQPNTGELFF. Using reference TRBV5-1 and TRBJ2-2 for the parts outside the CDR3, the full variable domain is KAGVTQTPRYLIKTRGQQVTLSCSPISGHRSVSWYQQTPGQGLQFLFEYFSETQRNKGNFPGRFSGRQFSNSRSEMNVSTLELGDSALYLCASRGQPNTGELFFGEGSRLTVL.